This T cell receptor (beta chain) was recorded in a study of blood T cell repertoires in COVID-19 (dated by TCRdb to the early 2020s). Concerning the study at large: Collaborator samples came from the United States, Italy and Spain and covered acute and convalescent phases of COVID-19. The repertoires were released in a freely available public database intended as a resource for research on the immune response to SARS-CoV-2. The material from the prospective study consisted of cDNA or gDNA derived from T cells, B-cell-depleted T cells, or PBMCs. Samples were obtained from the ongoing ImmuneRACE study (first 160 participants) and from 1,000 to 1,500 subjects provided by 6 global collaborators. Nearly every sample came with metadata listing a de-identified subject ID, COVID-19 status, age in years and sex. Subjects who had been exposed to COVID-19, were actively infected with it, or had recovered from it provided the deeply sampled blood TCRbeta repertoires that made up the dataset. HLA class I and class II types, where available, came from metadata supplied by the sample provider rather than from assay-based typing.

TCRbeta CDR3 regions were amplified from genomic DNA using the immunoSEQ Assay, a bias-controlled multiplex PCR. The study's own analysis went as follows. Nucleated cell counts per sample were estimated from amplification of reference gene primers within the assay. To quantify the absolute abundance of each unique TCRbeta CDR3 rearrangement, sequence reads were collapsed and filtered. For each sample, productive Simpson clonality was calculated as the square root of Simpson's diversity index over productive rearrangements. Imported from immuneACCESS, the table was reduced by TCRdb to in-frame sequences with V and J called. These copies leave out some clones; in studies compared against another copy, an unresolved V gene accounts for under half, and the cause of the remainder is not known. V and J calls and clone size are copied from that table; D and trimming were computed from the DNA. The sample profile shows around 260,000 clones; roughly 80% of them were found once. The ten largest clones capture approximately 4.3% of the sample.

In regard to this clone: No antigen is known for it. The input lacks base qualities; no much larger clone sits a single base away.

Participants in the prospective study were aged roughly 18 to 89 years, lived in about two dozen United States geographic areas, and enrolled through a virtual design. In the prospective study, participants were assigned to cohorts based on the clinical history participants reported in a screening survey and a study questionnaire. In the prospective study, mobile phlebotomists collected whole blood, serum and a nasopharyngeal or oropharyngeal swab from each participant. Additional blood draws and questionnaires over a 2-month period could optionally be provided by prospective study participants. Blood samples from the prospective study were shipped frozen or at room temperature prior to DNA extraction. Compared with germline, V lacks 1 base and J lacks 14 bases; bases without a gene match: 13. Spanning cysteine to phenylalanine, the CDR3 consists of 15 amino acids. Of the read, only the CDR3 DNA is kept; its 45 bases are in frame from base 1. The germline V gene encodes CDR1 LGHNA and CDR2 YNFKEQ.

Study-wide conclusions, independent of this receptor: The quantity of clinical and demographic metadata differed by source and by participant and was supplied without curation.

The material sequenced was PBMCs or T cells enriched from blood (not recorded which). Here the chain combines TRBV4-2 and TRBJ1-3, with 8 middle bases fitting TRBD1. The sequence derives from a man aged 25-40 years with acute COVID-19. The CDR3 protein sequence reads: CASSQGGAGGDTLYF. The DNA is TGTGCCAGCAGCCAAGGGGGGGCAGGGGGCGACACTTTATATTTT.